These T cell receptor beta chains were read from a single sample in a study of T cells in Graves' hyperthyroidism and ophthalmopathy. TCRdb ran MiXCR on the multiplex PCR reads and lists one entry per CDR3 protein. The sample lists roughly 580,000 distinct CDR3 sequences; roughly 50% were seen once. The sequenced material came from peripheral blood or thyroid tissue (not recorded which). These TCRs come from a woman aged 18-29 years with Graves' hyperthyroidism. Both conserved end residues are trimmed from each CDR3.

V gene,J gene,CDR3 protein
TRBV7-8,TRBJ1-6,ASRREWQEFYSPLH
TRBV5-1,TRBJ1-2,ASRQDRNYGYT
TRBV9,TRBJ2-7,ASSVEGPGEQY
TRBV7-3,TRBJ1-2,ASSLLPGTGYGYT
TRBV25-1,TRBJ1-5,ATPGTGLQPQH
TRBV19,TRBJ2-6,ASHRNLGANVLT
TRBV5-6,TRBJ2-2,ASSLARRDLPGELF
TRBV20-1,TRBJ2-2,SAPWVGTGELF
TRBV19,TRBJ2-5,ASTPMGTGYQETQY
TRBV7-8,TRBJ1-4,ASTPDIRVDEKLF
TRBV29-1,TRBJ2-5,SALDWQETQY
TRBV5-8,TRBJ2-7,ASNSGSVGEQY
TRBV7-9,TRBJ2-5,ASSLGGRGQETQY
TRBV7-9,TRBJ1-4,ASSPGRTGLF
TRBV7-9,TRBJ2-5,ASSLEWGAETQY
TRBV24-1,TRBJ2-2,ATAGSSPNTGELF
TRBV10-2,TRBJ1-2,ASRLPTGRGNYGYT
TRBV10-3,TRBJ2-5,AISAGRSETQY
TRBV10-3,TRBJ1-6,ASSEQGARSPLH
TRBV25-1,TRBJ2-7,ASSARDSDEQY
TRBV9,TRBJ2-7,ASSFSMTGVEQY
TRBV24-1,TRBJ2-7,ATSDINEQY
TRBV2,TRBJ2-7,ASTGGQGSYEQY
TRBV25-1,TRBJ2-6,ASSECTDPPSGANALT
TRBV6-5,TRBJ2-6,ASTPVWGLGANVLT
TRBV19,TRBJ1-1,ASRFSGQVNTEAF
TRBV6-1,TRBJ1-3,ASTPQGGTIY
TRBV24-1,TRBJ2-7,ATSDLNYEQY
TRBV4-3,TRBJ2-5,ASSQEPRTQETQY
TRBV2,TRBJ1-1,ASSLSATITEAF
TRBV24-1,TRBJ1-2,ATSDSGTELYGYT
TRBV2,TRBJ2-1,ASSSTGGEQF
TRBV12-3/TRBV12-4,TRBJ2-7,ASRLAVSSYEQY
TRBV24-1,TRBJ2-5,ATSGAGEGETQY
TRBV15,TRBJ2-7,ATSRDGNQQY
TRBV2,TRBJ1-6,ASRSTGGFDSPLH
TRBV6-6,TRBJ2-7,ASSYGSEQY
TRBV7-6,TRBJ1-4,ASSSDRGAEKLF
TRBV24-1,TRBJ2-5,ASSKAGGRPGETQY
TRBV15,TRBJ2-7,ATRDRSEGHYEQY
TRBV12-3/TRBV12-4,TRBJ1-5,ASSHDRSNQPQH
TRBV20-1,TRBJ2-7,SASSIMGNEQY
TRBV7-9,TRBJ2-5,ASSSPGGRLETQY
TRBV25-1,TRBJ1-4,ASSERGAGSEKLF
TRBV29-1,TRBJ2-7,SVGGRNEQY
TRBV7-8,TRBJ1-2,ASSLEQYGYT
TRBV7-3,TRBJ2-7,ASSRENYEQY
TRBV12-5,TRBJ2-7,ASLGTTYEQY
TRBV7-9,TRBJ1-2,ASSLAGAGYGYT
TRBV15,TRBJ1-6,ATSRDVGSPLH
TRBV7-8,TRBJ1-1,ASSQRQTEAF
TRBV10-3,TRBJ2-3,AISPTSGRTDTQY